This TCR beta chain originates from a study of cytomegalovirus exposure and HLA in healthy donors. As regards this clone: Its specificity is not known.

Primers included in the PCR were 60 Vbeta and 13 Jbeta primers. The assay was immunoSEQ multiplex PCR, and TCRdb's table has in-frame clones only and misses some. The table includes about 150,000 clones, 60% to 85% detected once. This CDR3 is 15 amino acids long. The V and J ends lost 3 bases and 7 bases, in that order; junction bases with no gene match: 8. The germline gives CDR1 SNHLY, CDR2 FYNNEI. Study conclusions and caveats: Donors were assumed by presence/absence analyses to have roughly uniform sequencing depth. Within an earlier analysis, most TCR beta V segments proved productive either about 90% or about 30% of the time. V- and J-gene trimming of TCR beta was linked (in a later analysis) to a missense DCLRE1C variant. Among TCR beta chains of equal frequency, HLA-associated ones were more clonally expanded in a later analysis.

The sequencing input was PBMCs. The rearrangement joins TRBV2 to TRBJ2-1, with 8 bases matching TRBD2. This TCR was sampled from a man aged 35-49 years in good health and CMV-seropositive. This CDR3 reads CASSDKGLGTNEQFF. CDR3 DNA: TGTGCCAGCAGTGATAAGGGACTAGGAACTAATGAGCAGTTCTTC.